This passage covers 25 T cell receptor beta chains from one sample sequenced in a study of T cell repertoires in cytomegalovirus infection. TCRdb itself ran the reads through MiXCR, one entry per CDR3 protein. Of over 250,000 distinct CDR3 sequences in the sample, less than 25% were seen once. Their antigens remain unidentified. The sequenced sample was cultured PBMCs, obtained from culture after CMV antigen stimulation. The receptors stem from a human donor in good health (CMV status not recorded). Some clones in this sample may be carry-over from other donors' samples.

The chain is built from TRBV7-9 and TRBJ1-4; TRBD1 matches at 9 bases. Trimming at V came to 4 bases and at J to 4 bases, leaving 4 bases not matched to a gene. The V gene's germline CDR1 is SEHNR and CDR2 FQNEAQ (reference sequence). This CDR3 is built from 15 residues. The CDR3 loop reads CASSSMTGGNEKLFF. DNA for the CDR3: TGTGCCAGCAGCTCAATGACAGGGGGTAATGAAAAACTGTTTTTT.

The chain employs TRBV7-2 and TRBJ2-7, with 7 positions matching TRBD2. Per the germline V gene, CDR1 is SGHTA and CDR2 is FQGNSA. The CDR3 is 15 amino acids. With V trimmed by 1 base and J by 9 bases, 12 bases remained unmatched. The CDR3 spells CASSLDAREYSMQYF. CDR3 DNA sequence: TGTGCCAGCAGCTTAGACGCGCGGGAGTATTCGATGCAGTACTTC. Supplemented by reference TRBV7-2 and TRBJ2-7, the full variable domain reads GAGVSQSPSNKVTEKGKDVELRCDPISGHTALYWYRQSLGQGLEFLIYFQGNSAPDKSGLPSDRFSAERTGGSVSTLTIQRTQQEDSAVYLCASSLDAREYSMQYFGPGTRLTVT.

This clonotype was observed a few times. In nucleotides, the CDR3 is TGCGCCAGCAGCCAAACGGAGGCAGCAGCAATCTATGGCTACACCTTC. It specifies CASSQTEAAAIYGYTF. The chain joins TRBV4-1 to TRBJ1-2, with D unclear. V was cut by 2 bases and J by 4 bases, with 17 bases left in between. The germline CDR1 and CDR2 sequences are MGHRA and YSYEKL. The CDR3 is 16 residues long.

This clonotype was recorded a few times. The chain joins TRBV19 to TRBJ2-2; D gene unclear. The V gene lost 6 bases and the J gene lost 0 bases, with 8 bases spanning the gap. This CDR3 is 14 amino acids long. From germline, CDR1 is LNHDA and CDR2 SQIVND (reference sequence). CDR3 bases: TGTGCCAGTAGATTTCAGGCGAACACCGGGGAGCTGTTTTTT. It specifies CASRFQANTGELFF. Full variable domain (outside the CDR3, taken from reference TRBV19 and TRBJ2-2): DGGITQSPKYLFRKEGQNVTLSCEQNLNHDAMYWYRQDPGQGLRLIYYSQIVNDFQKGDIAEGYSVSREKKESFPLTVTSAQKNPTAFYLCASRFQANTGELFFGEGSRLTVL.

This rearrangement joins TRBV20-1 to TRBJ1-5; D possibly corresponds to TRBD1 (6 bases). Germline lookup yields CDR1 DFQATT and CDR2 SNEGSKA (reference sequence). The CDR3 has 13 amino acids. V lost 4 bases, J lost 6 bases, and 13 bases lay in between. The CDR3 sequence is CSAIWQGSQPQHF. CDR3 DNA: TGCAGTGCTATATGGCAGGGGAGTCAGCCCCAGCATTTT.

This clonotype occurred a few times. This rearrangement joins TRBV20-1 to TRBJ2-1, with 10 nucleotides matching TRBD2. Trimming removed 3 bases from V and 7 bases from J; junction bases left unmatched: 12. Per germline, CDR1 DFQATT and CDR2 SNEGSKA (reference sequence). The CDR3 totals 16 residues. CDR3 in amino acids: CSASGLAAERWNEQFF. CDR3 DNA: TGCAGTGCTAGCGGACTAGCGGCAGAGAGGTGGAATGAGCAGTTCTTC.

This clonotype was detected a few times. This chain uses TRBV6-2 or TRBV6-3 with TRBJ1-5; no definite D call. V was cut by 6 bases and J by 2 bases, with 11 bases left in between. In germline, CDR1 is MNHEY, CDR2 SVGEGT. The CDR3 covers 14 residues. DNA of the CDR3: TGTGCCAGCAGGGCCCTTGAGGGCAATCAGCCCCAGCATTTT. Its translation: CASRALEGNQPQHF.

For the CDR3, the DNA is TGTGCCTGGAGTGGAATCTTGCGTCCTAGCGGGAGAGAGACCCAGTACTTC. Amino acid sequence: CAWSGILRPSGRETQYF. The gene calls are TRBV30 and TRBJ2-5, with 10 bases fitting TRBD2. The CDR3 is made up of 17 amino acids. The V gene's germline CDR1 is GTSNPN and CDR2 SVGIG (reference sequence). J lost 4 bases, V lost 1 base, and 12 bases had no gene match.

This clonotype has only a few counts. The CDR3 spells CSARKGGSSYEQYF. The CDR3 nucleotides read TGCAGTGCTAGAAAGGGGGGGAGCTCCTACGAGCAGTACTTC. The chain is built from TRBV20-1 and TRBJ2-7; TRBD2 might be the D (7 bases). V lost 2 bases and J lost 0, with 11 bases in between. This CDR3 region has 14 residues. Germline V gene lookup returns CDR1 DFQATT and CDR2 SNEGSKA (reference sequence).

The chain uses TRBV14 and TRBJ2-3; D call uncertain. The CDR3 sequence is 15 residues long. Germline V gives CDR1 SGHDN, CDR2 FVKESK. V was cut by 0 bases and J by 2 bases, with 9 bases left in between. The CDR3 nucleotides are TGTGCCAGCAGCCAAGATGACGCCTACACAGATACGCAGTATTTT. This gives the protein CASSQDDAYTDTQYF. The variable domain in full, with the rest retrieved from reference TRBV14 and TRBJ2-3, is EAGVTQFPSHSVIEKGQTVTLRCDPISGHDNLYWYRRVMGKEIKFLLHFVKESKQDESGMPNNRFLAERTGGTYSTLKVQPAELEDSGVYFCASSQDDAYTDTQYFGPGTRLTVL.

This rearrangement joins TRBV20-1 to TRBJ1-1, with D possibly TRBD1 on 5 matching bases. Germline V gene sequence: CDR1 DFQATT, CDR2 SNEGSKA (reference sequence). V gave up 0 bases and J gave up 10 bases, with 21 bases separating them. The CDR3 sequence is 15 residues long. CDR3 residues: CSARDMGDRDVGAFF. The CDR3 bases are TGCAGTGCTAGAGATATGGGAGATAGGGACGTCGGAGCTTTCTTT.

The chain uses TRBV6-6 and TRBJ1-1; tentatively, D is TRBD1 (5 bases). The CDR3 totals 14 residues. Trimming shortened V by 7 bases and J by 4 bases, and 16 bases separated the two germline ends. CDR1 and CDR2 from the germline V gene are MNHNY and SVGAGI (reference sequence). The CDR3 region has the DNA TGTGCCAGCAAAAAGGGGAACTGGGGCACTGAAGCTTTCTTT. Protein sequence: CASKKGNWGTEAFF.

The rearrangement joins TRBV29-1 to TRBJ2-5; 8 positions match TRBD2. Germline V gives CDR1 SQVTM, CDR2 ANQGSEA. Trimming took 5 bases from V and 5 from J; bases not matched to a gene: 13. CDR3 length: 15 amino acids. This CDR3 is CSVQKREWITETQYF. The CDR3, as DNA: TGCAGCGTTCAGAAGCGGGAGTGGATTACGGAGACCCAGTACTTC.

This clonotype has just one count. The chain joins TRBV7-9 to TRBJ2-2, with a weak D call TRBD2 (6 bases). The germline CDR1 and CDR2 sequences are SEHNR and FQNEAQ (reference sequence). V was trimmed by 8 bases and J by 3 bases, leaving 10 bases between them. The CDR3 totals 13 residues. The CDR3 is CASGTGDTGELFF. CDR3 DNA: TGTGCCAGCGGAACGGGAGACACCGGGGAGCTGTTTTTT.

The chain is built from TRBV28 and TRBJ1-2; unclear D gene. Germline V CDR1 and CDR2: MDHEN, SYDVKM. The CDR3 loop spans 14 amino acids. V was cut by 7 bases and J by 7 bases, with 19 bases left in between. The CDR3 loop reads CASTSWQSAGGYTF. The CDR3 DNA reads TGTGCCAGCACGAGTTGGCAATCGGCGGGTGGCTACACCTTC.

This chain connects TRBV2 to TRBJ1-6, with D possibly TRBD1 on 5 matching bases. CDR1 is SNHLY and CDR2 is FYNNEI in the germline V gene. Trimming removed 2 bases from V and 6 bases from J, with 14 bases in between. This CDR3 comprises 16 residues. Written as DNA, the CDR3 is TGTGCCAGCAGTGAAACGAGCCGCGGGGGTAATTCACCCCTCCACTTT. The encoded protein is CASSETSRGGNSPLHF.

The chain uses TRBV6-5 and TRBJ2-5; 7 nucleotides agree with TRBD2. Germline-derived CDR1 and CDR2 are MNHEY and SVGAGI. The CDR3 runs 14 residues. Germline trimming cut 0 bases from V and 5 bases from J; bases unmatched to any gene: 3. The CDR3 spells CASSYSGGRETQYF. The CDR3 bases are TGTGCCAGCAGTTACTCCGGGGGGAGGGAGACCCAGTACTTC.

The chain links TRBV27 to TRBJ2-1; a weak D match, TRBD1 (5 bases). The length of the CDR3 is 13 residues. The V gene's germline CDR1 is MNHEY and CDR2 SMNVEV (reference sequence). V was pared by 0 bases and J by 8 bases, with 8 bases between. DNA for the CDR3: TGTGCCAGCAGTTTATCAGGGGCCGATGAGCAGTTCTTC. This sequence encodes CASSLSGADEQFF.

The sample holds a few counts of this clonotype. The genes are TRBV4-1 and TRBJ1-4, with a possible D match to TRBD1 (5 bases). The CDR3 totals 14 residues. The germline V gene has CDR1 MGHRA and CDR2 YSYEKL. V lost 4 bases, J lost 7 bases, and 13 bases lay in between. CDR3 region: CASSPIGGGEKLFF. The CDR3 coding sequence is TGCGCCAGCAGCCCTATTGGGGGTGGTGAAAAACTGTTTTTT.

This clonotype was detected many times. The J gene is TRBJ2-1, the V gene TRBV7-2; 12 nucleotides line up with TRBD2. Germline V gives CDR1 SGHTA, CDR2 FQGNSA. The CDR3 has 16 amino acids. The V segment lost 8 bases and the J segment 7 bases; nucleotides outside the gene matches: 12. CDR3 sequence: CASAGSKTSGRNEQFF. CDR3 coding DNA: TGTGCCAGCGCCGGGTCTAAGACTAGCGGGAGAAATGAGCAGTTCTTC.

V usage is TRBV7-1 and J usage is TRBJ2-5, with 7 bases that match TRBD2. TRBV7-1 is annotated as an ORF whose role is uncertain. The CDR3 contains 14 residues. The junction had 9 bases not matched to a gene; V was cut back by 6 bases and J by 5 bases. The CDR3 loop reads CASRELTSRETQYF. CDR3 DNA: TGTGCCAGCAGGGAGCTGACTAGCCGCGAGACCCAGTACTTC.

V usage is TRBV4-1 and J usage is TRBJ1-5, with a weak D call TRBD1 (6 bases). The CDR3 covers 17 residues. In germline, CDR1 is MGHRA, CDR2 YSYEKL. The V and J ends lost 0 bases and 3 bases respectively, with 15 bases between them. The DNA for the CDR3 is TGCGCCAGCAGCCAAGACACCGCTTGGACAGTCAATCAGCCCCAGCATTTT. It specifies CASSQDTAWTVNQPQHF.

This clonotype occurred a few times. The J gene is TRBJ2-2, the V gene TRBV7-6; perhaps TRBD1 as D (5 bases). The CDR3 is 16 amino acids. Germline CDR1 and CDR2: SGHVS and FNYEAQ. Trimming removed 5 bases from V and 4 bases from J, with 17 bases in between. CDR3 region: CASSGAGGIRTGELFF. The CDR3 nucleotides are TGTGCCAGCAGCGGGGCTGGTGGGATCCGCACCGGGGAGCTGTTTTTT.

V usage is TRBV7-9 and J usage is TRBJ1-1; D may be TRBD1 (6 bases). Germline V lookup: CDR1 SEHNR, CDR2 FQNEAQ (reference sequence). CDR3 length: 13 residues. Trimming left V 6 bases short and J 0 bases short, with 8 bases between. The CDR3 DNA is TGTGCCAGCAGGGACAGCCTGAACACTGAAGCTTTCTTT. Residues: CASRDSLNTEAFF.

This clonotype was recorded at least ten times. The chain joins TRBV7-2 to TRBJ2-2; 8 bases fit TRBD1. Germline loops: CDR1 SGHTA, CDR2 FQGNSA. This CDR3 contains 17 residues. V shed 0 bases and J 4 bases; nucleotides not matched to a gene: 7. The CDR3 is CASSLAGDRPPTGELFF. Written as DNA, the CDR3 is TGTGCCAGCAGCTTAGCGGGGGACAGGCCCCCCACCGGGGAGCTGTTTTTT.